This TCR beta chain emerged from a study of human T cells and chemical hapten exposure. Overall study: The study sensitized with 2% DPC on an approximately 2 cm by approximately 2 cm patch of upper inner arm skin.

TCRdb re-called the RACE reads through MiXCR, storing one row per CDR3 protein. The profile shows 70,000 to 90,000 distinct CDR3 sequences, 10% of them singletons. This clonotype was recorded many times. Indicated time point: patch test 2, 6 weeks after DPC sensitization. Treatment: therapeutic diphenylcyclopropenone sensitization with weekly scalp DPC. The source was whole blood, collected in connection with sensitization to the hapten diphenylcyclopropenone (DPC). The TCR comes from a woman aged 45 to 65 with alopecia areata. Some clones in this sample may be carry-over from other donors' samples.

The CDR3 reads CASNAGQSNTGELFF. In DNA form, the CDR3 reads TGTGCCAGCAACGCGGGACAGTCGAACACCGGGGAGCTGTTTTTT. The V call is TRBV5-4, the J call TRBJ2-2; possible D gene TRBD1, 7 bases. Germline loops: CDR1 SGHNT, CDR2 YYREEE (reference sequence). V lost 6 bases and J lost 0, with 12 bases in between. CDR3 length: 15 residues.